This record covers a single T cell receptor (beta chain). The CDR3 spans 14 residues. J lost 5 bases, V lost 7 bases, and 8 bases had no gene match. In germline, CDR1 is LNHDA, CDR2 SQIVND (reference sequence). This specimen belongs to a study of T cell changes during pregnancy in multiple sclerosis. Clones were sequenced by immunoSEQ multiplex PCR, and TCRdb holds only the in-frame ones, with some missing. Of about 33,000 clones in the sample, roughly nine tenths were seen once. The genes are TRBV19 and TRBJ1-5; TRBD1 matches at 7 bases. This receptor was taken from a female donor in good health, enrolled as a control in a pregnancy study. The material sequenced was CD4+ T cells from peripheral blood mononuclear cells, taken in the third trimester of pregnancy. The CDR3 nucleotides read TGTGCCAGTACCCGGACAGGAAAGGATCAGCCCCAGCATTTT. Translation: CASTRTGKDQPQHF.